Below, one T cell receptor beta chain is given with its context. Its matching antigen is unknown. The record originates from a study of molecular identifiers for immune sequencing clone quantification. Whole-study results and caveats: Clones carrying above 20 RNA copies accounted for over 99% of effector molecules, under 1% in naive cells. Sharing of a barcode by identical TCR molecules could cause highly expanded clone sizes to be underestimated.

Germline V gene data show CDR1 as SGHAT and CDR2 as FQNNGV. The CDR3 runs to 15 residues. V gave up 5 bases and J gave up 2 bases; unmatched junction bases: 5. Listed TCR primers and previously described methods were used for bulk TCR libraries. One entry per CDR3 protein results from TCRdb running MiXCR on the PCR reads. In the table there are about 320,000 distinct CDR3 sequences, roughly 23% of which are singletons. The TCR comes from a human donor in good health. Some libraries in this study had Jurkat cell RNA spiked in. The V gene is TRBV11-2, the J gene TRBJ2-1; 8 positions agree with TRBD2. The sample was naive CD8+ T cells from blood, with Jurkat cell RNA spiked in. Subset reported: FACS-sorted CD8+CD4-CCR7+CD45RA+ naive T cells. The CDR3 region is CASSQNSGTYNEQFF. The CDR3 coding sequence is TGTGCCAGCAGCCAAAATAGCGGGACCTACAATGAGCAGTTCTTC.